This T cell receptor beta chain was observed in a study of T cell changes during pregnancy in multiple sclerosis. The CDR3 has 13 amino acids. V dropped 3 bases and J dropped 4 bases, with 9 bases sitting between them. Germline CDR1 is SGHDN and CDR2 is FVKESK. Profiled with immunoSEQ multiplex PCR; TCRdb holds only in-frame clones, not every one. The data contain 65,000 to 90,000 clones, around 92% of them singletons. The source material was peripheral blood, sampled before pregnancy. This TCR was recovered from a female donor with multiple sclerosis, enrolled in a pregnancy study. This chain links TRBV14 with TRBJ1-2; a weak D match, TRBD1 (5 bases). CDR3 amino acids: CASSQDTSYGYTF. CDR3 DNA sequence: TGTGCCAGCAGCCAGGACACTTCCTATGGCTACACCTTC. Together with reference TRBV14 and TRBJ1-2, the CDR3 gives the full variable domain: EAGVTQFPSHSVIEKGQTVTLRCDPISGHDNLYWYRRVMGKEIKFLLHFVKESKQDESGMPNNRFLAERTGGTYSTLKVQPAELEDSGVYFCASSQDTSYGYTFGSGTRLTVV.